What follows is one T cell receptor (beta chain) and its context. The data were obtained in a study of CXCR3-negative and CXCR3-positive naive CD8 T cells. Libraries of TRB cDNA were made by 5' RACE and carried UMIs. TCRdb reanalyzed the 5' RACE reads, giving one entry per CDR3 protein sequence and no DNA. Its table records about 43,000 distinct CDR3 sequences. The CDR3 totals 16 residues. Germline loops: CDR1 MDHEN, CDR2 SYDVKM. This chain uses TRBV28 with TRBJ2-1; the D gene TCRdb calls, TRBD1, cannot be checked with no DNA. This TCR came from a human donor in good health. Some clones in this sample may be carry-over from other donors' samples. The material sequenced was memory CD8+ T cells from blood. CDR3 sequence: CASSHRTGGAYNEQFF.